The next 8 T cell receptor beta chains were all read from a single sample in a study of regulatory T cells in long-lasting Graves disease. Both iRepertoire HTBI primers and Arm-PCR of CDR3 regions were used to build the TCR beta libraries. TCRdb re-derived calls from the multiplex PCR reads in MiXCR, one entry per CDR3 protein. The repertoire holds roughly 500,000 distinct CDR3 sequences, with approximately 14% as singletons. Indicated time point: newly diagnosed GD, antithyroid drugs for less than 3 months. Generation of the TCR library employed RNA extracted from PBMCs. The same data also contributed to another study, on T cells in Graves' hyperthyroidism and ophthalmopathy.

The starting material was peripheral blood mononuclear cells (PBMCs), obtained at new diagnosis, from a patient treated with antithyroid drugs. The receptor set was obtained from a woman aged 45-60 years with Graves disease.

This clonotype occurred many times. The chain has TRBV2 and TRBJ2-5; D unresolved. The length of the CDR3 is 12 residues. Germline assignment: CDR1 SNHLY and CDR2 FYNNEI. Trimming took 7 bases from V and 4 from J, leaving 10 bases between them. The CDR3 here is CASTPVVETQYF. Here the CDR3 DNA reads TGTGCCAGCACCCCTGTAGTAGAGACCCAGTACTTC. The whole variable domain, remainder taken from reference TRBV2 and TRBJ2-5, is EPEVTQTPSHQVTQMGQEVILRCVPISNHLYFYWYRQILGQKVEFLVSFYNNEISEKSEIFDDQFSVERPDGSNFTLKIRSTKLEDSAMYFCASTPVVETQYFGPGTRLLVL.

This clonotype was seen ten or more times. This chain connects TRBV5-1 to TRBJ2-5, with D possibly matching TRBD2 (6 bases). V lost 1 base and J 3 bases, leaving 10 bases between the germline ends. This CDR3 has 14 amino acids. CDR1 SGHRS and CDR2 YFSETQ come from the germline V gene. CDR3 nucleotides: TGCGCCAGCAGCTTGAGGTCGGGGGAAGAGACCCAGTACTTC. Protein sequence: CASSLRSGEETQYF.

This CDR3 reads CASSIGRLTDEQYF. DNA for the CDR3: TGTGCCAGTAGTATAGGTCGTCTCACGGACGAGCAGTACTTC. The chain employs TRBV19 and TRBJ2-7; unclear D gene. This CDR3 comprises 14 residues. Looked up from germline, CDR1 is LNHDA and CDR2 is SQIVND (reference sequence). Trimming took 1 base from V and 5 from J, leaving 12 bases between them. Variable domain in full (rest from reference TRBV19 and TRBJ2-7): DGGITQSPKYLFRKEGQNVTLSCEQNLNHDAMYWYRQDPGQGLRLIYYSQIVNDFQKGDIAEGYSVSREKKESFPLTVTSAQKNPTAFYLCASSIGRLTDEQYFGPGTRLTVT.

The chain couples TRBV20-1 to TRBJ1-2, with TRBD1 identical over 7 bases. CDR1 DFQATT and CDR2 SNEGSKA come from the germline V gene (reference sequence). This CDR3 comprises 15 residues. The trim removed 0 bases at V and 3 bases at J, leaving 7 bases unmatched. This chain's CDR3 is CSARDSGRGDYGYTF. The CDR3 region has the DNA TGCAGTGCTAGAGATTCGGGCAGGGGGGACTATGGCTACACCTTC.

This clonotype was picked up many times. Germline is not matched at one junction end, which may reflect a read error. The rearrangement joins TRBV2 to TRBJ2-7; D not certain. Germline loops: CDR1 SNHLY, CDR2 FYNNEI. CDR3 length: 13 residues. The CDR3 sequence: CASSEALLPAVDF. The CDR3, as DNA: TGTGCCAGCAGTGAAGCCTTACTCCCCGCTGTGGACTTC.

Comments on this clonotype: A much more abundant neighbour one base away suggests this may be a read error. The J gene is TRBJ1-1, the V gene TRBV10-3; TRBD1 matches at 8 bases. From germline, CDR1 is ENHRY and CDR2 SYGVKD. This CDR3 region has 15 residues. V was pared by 5 bases and J by 2 bases, with 7 bases of the junction left unmatched. In nucleotides, the CDR3 is TGTGCCATCAGTCCGCGACAGGGGTTCAACACTGAAGCTTTCTTT. It encodes CAISPRQGFNTEAFF.

This clonotype was seen at least ten times. The chain uses TRBV11-2 and TRBJ2-1, with 7 nucleotides matching TRBD2. This CDR3 region has 15 residues. J was trimmed by 5 bases and V by 0 bases; bases with no gene match: 4. The germline CDR1 and CDR2 sequences are SGHAT and FQNNGV. DNA of the CDR3: TGTGCCAGCAGCTTAGAGTTCCTAGCGGACAATGAGCAGTTCTTC. Translated, it gives CASSLEFLADNEQFF.

This clonotype turned up a few times. This rearrangement joins TRBV19 to TRBJ2-1; D not certain. V was clipped by 1 base and J by 4 bases, with 8 bases between them. The CDR3 totals 14 residues. Looked up from germline, CDR1 is LNHDA and CDR2 is SQIVND (reference sequence). This CDR3 is CASSIGGEYNEQFF. Written as DNA, the CDR3 is TGTGCCAGTAGTATAGGTGGTGAGTACAATGAGCAGTTCTTC.